The rows below give T cell receptor beta chains drawn from one sample of a study of post-analysis software for immune sequencing data. TCRdb called the PCR reads again in MiXCR, with one record for every CDR3 protein. The profile shows about 810,000 distinct CDR3 sequences, about 50% of them singletons. Source material: blood. The receptors here all came from a girl aged 10-17 years with multiple sclerosis. The CDR3 runs from the conserved cysteine through the conserved F or W. The D gene is left open where the match is weak. A row's size may be missing; if present it is once, few, many or a size class.

abundance	v_gene	j_gene	d_gene	CDR3aa	CDR3nt
few	TRBV3-1	TRBJ1-2	NA	CASSIRAGTNYGYTF	TGTGCCAGCAGCATCAGGGCAGGGACAAACTATGGCTACACCTTC
few	TRBV5-6	TRBJ2-7	NA	CASSWDTREVEQYF	TGTGCCAGCAGCTGGGACACCCGGGAGGTTGAGCAGTACTTC
NA	TRBV9	TRBJ2-1	TRBD2	CASSVGGGLDYNEQFF	TGTGCCAGCAGCGTAGGTGGGGGACTAGACTACAATGAGCAGTTCTTC
few	TRBV5-1	TRBJ2-1	TRBD2	CASSATSGGANEQFF	TGCGCCAGCAGCGCTACTAGCGGGGGGGCTAATGAGCAGTTCTTC
NA	TRBV10-3	TRBJ2-3	TRBD2	CAISQPGLAGVTDTQYF	TGTGCCATCAGCCAACCGGGACTAGCGGGGGTCACAGATACGCAGTATTTT
NA	TRBV7-3	TRBJ1-4	NA	CASSLLAVDATNEKLFF	TGTGCCAGCAGCTTATTGGCAGTCGATGCAACTAATGAAAAACTGTTTTTT
few	TRBV29-1	TRBJ2-1	NA	CSVEGVGAVEQFF	TGCAGCGTTGAAGGGGTAGGGGCCGTCGAGCAGTTCTTC
NA	TRBV10-2	TRBJ2-3	TRBD2	CATLTSGRDTQYF	TGCGCCACCTTGACTAGCGGGCGGGATACGCAGTATTTT
NA	TRBV4-2	TRBJ2-1	TRBD2	CASSPGSGDNEQFF	TGTGCCAGCAGCCCCGGTAGCGGGGACAATGAGCAGTTCTTC
NA	TRBV20-1	TRBJ2-3	TRBD2	CSASHLSGGATDTLYF	TGCAGTGCTAGCCACCTGAGCGGGGGGGCCACAGATACGCTGTATTTT
NA	TRBV4-3	TRBJ2-1	TRBD2	CASSQDLASGGRSNEQFF	TGCGCCAGCAGCCAAGATTTAGCTAGCGGGGGGAGGAGCAATGAGCAGTTCTTC
NA	TRBV27	TRBJ1-5	NA	CASRQSSGSNQPQHF	TGTGCCAGCAGACAAAGTTCCGGCTCCAATCAGCCCCAGCATTTT
few	TRBV20-1	TRBJ1-1	NA	CSAKLDRSGDWTEAFF	TGCAGTGCAAAGCTGGACCGTTCAGGGGATTGGACTGAAGCTTTCTTT
NA	TRBV29-1	TRBJ2-1	NA	CSVWENEQFF	TGCAGCGTTTGGGAGAATGAGCAGTTCTTC
few	TRBV29-1	TRBJ2-7	NA	CSVAGRVTDEQYF	TGCAGCGTTGCTGGCAGGGTTACGGACGAGCAGTACTTC
NA	TRBV6-5	TRBJ2-4	TRBD1	CATQTGGGNIQYF	TGTGCCACTCAGACAGGGGGTGGAAACATTCAGTACTTC
few	TRBV12-3/TRBV12-4	TRBJ1-6	TRBD1	CASSLVGTASSPLHF	TGTGCCAGCAGTTTAGTAGGGACAGCGAGTTCACCCCTCCACTTT
few	TRBV7-6	TRBJ2-3	NA	CASSPGRASTDTQYF	TGTGCCAGCAGCCCCGGACGAGCAAGCACAGATACGCAGTATTTT
NA	TRBV20-1	TRBJ1-2	TRBD1	CSARDPGTGAYGYTF	TGCAGTGCTAGAGACCCCGGGACAGGGGCCTATGGCTACACCTTC
NA	TRBV19	TRBJ2-1	NA	CASSPRQSGSYNEQFF	TGTGCCAGTAGTCCTCGACAGTCCGGCTCCTACAATGAGCAGTTCTTC
NA	TRBV6-2/TRBV6-3	TRBJ2-7	NA	CASSRFGGADEQYF	TGTGCCAGCAGTAGGTTCGGGGGAGCGGACGAGCAGTACTTC
NA	TRBV19	TRBJ1-1	TRBD1	CASKGQGPPQAFF	TGTGCCAGTAAGGGACAGGGCCCTCCTCAAGCTTTCTTT
NA	TRBV20-1	TRBJ2-1	TRBD2	CSARESSSGSISGEQFF	TGCAGTGCTAGAGAGTCATCTAGCGGGAGCATATCGGGTGAGCAGTTCTTC
few	TRBV20-1	TRBJ2-7	TRBD2	CSARGRTSGHYEQYF	TGCAGTGCTAGAGGGCGGACTAGCGGCCATTACGAGCAGTACTTC
NA	TRBV29-1	TRBJ2-7	TRBD1	CSVGGTGTGGSYEQYF	TGCAGCGTTGGGGGCACCGGGACAGGGGGATCCTACGAGCAGTACTTC
few	TRBV5-1	TRBJ2-5	TRBD2	CASSPGLAVPFTMGQYF	TGCGCCAGCAGCCCGGGACTAGCGGTACCATTTACGATGGGGCAGTACTTC
NA	TRBV29-1	TRBJ1-1	NA	CSGTKQLNTEAFF	TGCAGCGGTACAAAGCAGTTGAACACTGAAGCTTTCTTT
many	TRBV5-1	TRBJ2-5	NA	CASSLEGGETQYF	TGTGCCAGCAGTTTGGAAGGGGGAGAGACCCAGTACTTC
NA	TRBV28	TRBJ2-1	TRBD1	CVSRGAGTGERNEQFF	TGTGTCAGCAGAGGCGCCGGGACAGGGGAAAGGAATGAGCAGTTCTTC
NA	TRBV6-5	TRBJ1-2	TRBD1	CASSYSGGQVAGYTF	TGTGCCAGCAGTTACTCGGGCGGACAGGTAGCTGGCTACACCTTC
few	TRBV7-9	TRBJ1-2	TRBD1	CASSSGQGAYFYGYTF	TGTGCCAGCAGCTCGGGACAGGGGGCATATTTCTATGGCTACACCTTC
NA	TRBV5-1	TRBJ2-7	NA	CASSSFPGAQFFEQYF	TGCGCCAGCAGCTCTTTCCCGGGAGCCCAATTCTTCGAGCAGTACTTC
NA	TRBV10-3	TRBJ2-2	NA	CAIGGQGNTGELFF	TGTGCCATCGGGGGGCAGGGGAACACCGGGGAGCTGTTTTTT
NA	TRBV29-1	TRBJ2-7	TRBD1	CSVGQGGTYEQYF	TGCAGCGTGGGACAGGGCGGGACCTACGAGCAGTACTTC
few	TRBV5-1	TRBJ2-1	NA	CASSPLRTVEQFF	TGCGCCAGCAGCCCCCTGCGGACGGTTGAGCAGTTCTTC
once	TRBV13	TRBJ2-5	TRBD2	CASSRGGDQETQYF	TGTGCCAGCAGCCGGGGGGGGGACCAAGAGACCCAGTACTTC
NA	TRBV11-2	TRBJ2-4	TRBD2	CASSLQREGWNIQYF	TGTGCCAGCAGCTTACAGCGGGAGGGGTGGAACATTCAGTACTTC
NA	TRBV4-2	TRBJ2-5	NA	CASSQGGTTYQETQYF	TGTGCCAGCAGCCAAGGGGGGACCACATACCAAGAGACCCAGTACTTC
NA	TRBV7-9	TRBJ2-7	NA	CASRHARMREQYF	TGTGCCAGCAGACATGCTAGGATGCGCGAGCAGTACTTC
few	TRBV10-3	TRBJ1-2	NA	CAISRQSLHGYTF	TGTGCCATCAGTCGACAGAGCTTGCATGGCTACACCTTC
NA	TRBV11-2	TRBJ2-5	TRBD2	CASRSKRGVEETQYF	TGTGCCAGCAGATCGAAGCGGGGAGTTGAGGAGACCCAGTACTTC
NA	TRBV20-1	TRBJ2-7	NA	CSAREKGQGPYEQYF	TGCAGTGCTAGAGAAAAGGGGCAGGGACCCTACGAGCAGTACTTC
NA	TRBV7-7	TRBJ2-7	NA	CASSAREGSYEQYF	TGTGCCAGCAGCGCCAGAGAGGGATCCTACGAGCAGTACTTC
NA	TRBV18	TRBJ2-4	NA	CASSAGQGYKNIQYF	TGTGCCAGCTCAGCCGGTCAGGGGTACAAAAACATTCAGTACTTC
NA	TRBV7-9	TRBJ2-1	NA	CASSLSRDREQFF	TGTGCCAGCAGCTTATCACGGGATCGGGAGCAGTTCTTC
NA	TRBV29-1	TRBJ2-7	NA	CSVESGQITRQYF	TGCAGCGTTGAGTCGGGGCAGATCACCAGGCAGTACTTC
NA	TRBV20-1	TRBJ2-5	NA	CGARAAEFETQYF	TGCGGTGCTAGAGCCGCGGAGTTTGAGACCCAGTACTTC
NA	TRBV27	TRBJ1-2	NA	CASSRLLGLSGPLANYGYTF	TGTGCCAGCAGTAGACTCCTGGGATTGTCAGGGCCTTTGGCTAACTATGGCTACACCTTC
NA	TRBV5-4	TRBJ2-1	NA	CASRATAGNEQFF	TGTGCCAGCAGGGCGACAGCGGGTAATGAGCAGTTCTTC
NA	TRBV20-1	TRBJ1-2	TRBD1	CSAPIEATPTGTGGYGYTF	TGCAGTGCTCCTATTGAGGCCACACCCACCGGGACAGGGGGCTATGGCTACACCTTC
few	TRBV29-1	TRBJ2-3	TRBD2	CSVSPRLASTDTQYF	TGCAGCGTTTCCCCCCGACTAGCTTCCACAGATACGCAGTATTTT
few	TRBV5-1	TRBJ2-7	NA	CASSGDGSYEQYF	TGCGCCAGCAGCGGGGACGGGTCCTACGAGCAGTACTTC
NA	TRBV12-3/TRBV12-4	TRBJ2-2	TRBD1	CASSLTGDPNTGELFF	TGTGCCAGCAGTTTGACAGGGGACCCTAACACCGGGGAGCTGTTTTTT
NA	TRBV9	TRBJ2-7	TRBD2	CASSVAGGSLSYEQYF	TGCGCCAGCAGCGTAGCGGGAGGGAGCCTCTCCTACGAGCAGTACTTC
NA	TRBV20-1	TRBJ2-3	NA	CSARRGGRTDTQYF	TGCAGTGCTAGGAGGGGGGGTCGCACAGATACGCAGTATTTT
NA	TRBV28	TRBJ1-1	TRBD1	CASSLTGQANTEAFF	TGTGCCAGCAGTCTAACGGGACAGGCGAACACTGAAGCTTTCTTT
NA	TRBV28	TRBJ2-3	TRBD1	CASSLGQAAKSDTQYF	TGTGCCAGCAGTCTTGGACAGGCCGCAAAGTCAGATACGCAGTATTTT